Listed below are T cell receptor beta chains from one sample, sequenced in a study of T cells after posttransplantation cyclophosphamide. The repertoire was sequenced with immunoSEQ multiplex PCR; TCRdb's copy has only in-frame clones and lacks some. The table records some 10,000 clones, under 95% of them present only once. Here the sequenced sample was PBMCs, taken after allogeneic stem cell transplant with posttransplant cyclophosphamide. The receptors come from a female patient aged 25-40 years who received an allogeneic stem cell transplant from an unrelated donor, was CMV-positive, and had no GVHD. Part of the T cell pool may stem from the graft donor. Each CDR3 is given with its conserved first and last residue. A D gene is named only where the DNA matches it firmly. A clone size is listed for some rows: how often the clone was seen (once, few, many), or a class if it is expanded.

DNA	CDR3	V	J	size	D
TGTGCCAGCAGTATTAGCTACAATGAGCAGTTCTTC	CASSISYNEQFF	TRBV27	TRBJ2-1	.	.
TGTGCCAGCAGTTTAAGACTCCACTACGAGCAGTACTTC	CASSLRLHYEQYF	TRBV28	TRBJ2-7	.	.
TGCAGCGTCTACCGGGACAACGAAAAACTGTTTTTT	CSVYRDNEKLFF	TRBV29-1	TRBJ1-4	.	.
TGTGCCACCGAGAAGGAGGGGTATTACAATGAGCAGTTCTTC	CATEKEGYYNEQFF	TRBV28	TRBJ2-1	.	.
TGTGCCAGCAGTGGGGGGGTCGAGCAGTACTTC	CASSGGVEQYF	TRBV2	TRBJ2-7	.	.
TGTGCCAGCAGCTTAGGGGTTATCGGTAATTCACCCCTCCACTTT	CASSLGVIGNSPLHF	TRBV5-8	TRBJ1-6	.	.
TGTGCCAGCAGTCGGTCTAGCGGGGCTGACGAGCAGTACTTC	CASSRSSGADEQYF	TRBV6-1	TRBJ2-7	.	TRBD2
TGTGCCAGCAGGCCTGGGGGGGCCTCCTACGAGCAGTACTTC	CASRPGGASYEQYF	TRBV28	TRBJ2-7	once	.
TGTGCCAGCAGTTCGCGGGACGGCAGCGGGAGTATGAAAGATACGCAGTATTTT	CASSSRDGSGSMKDTQYF	TRBV28	TRBJ2-3	.	TRBD2
TGCGCCAGCAGTGACCCGGGGGGTCCCATCTCCTACGAGCAGTACTTC	CASSDPGGPISYEQYF	TRBV10-1	TRBJ2-7	.	TRBD2
TGTGCCAGCAGTTCCCTAGCGGGAGCGGTATACGAGCAGTACTTC	CASSSLAGAVYEQYF	TRBV2	TRBJ2-7	.	TRBD2
TGTGCCACCAGGGGGACAGGGGGCGCGGGGGACAATCAGCCCCAGCATTTT	CATRGTGGAGDNQPQHF	TRBV10-3	TRBJ1-5	few	TRBD1
TGTGCGCGCAGGGCTCGAATCCAGGGAAGCTCTGGGGCCAACGTCCTGACTTTC	CARRARIQGSSGANVLTF	TRBV7-2	TRBJ2-6	.	.
TGTGCCAGCAGTGAAGAAGGCAGGGAACTATATGGCTACACCTTC	CASSEEGRELYGYTF	TRBV25-1	TRBJ1-2	.	.
TGTGCCAGCAGGGGCAGGGGGGTTGGGGCCAACGTCCTGACTTTC	CASRGRGVGANVLTF	TRBV2	TRBJ2-6	.	.
TGTGCCAGCAGCTTACCCGGGTTCGGTTCTACCCTCCACTTT	CASSLPGFGSTLHF	TRBV11-1	TRBJ1-6	.	.
TGTGCCAGCACGGACTCCGGATTCTATCAGCCCCAGCATTTT	CASTDSGFYQPQHF	TRBV6-6	TRBJ1-5	.	.
TGTGCCAGCAGCTTGAATTGGGGGGGTTCGGCTAACTATGGCTACACCTTC	CASSLNWGGSANYGYTF	TRBV5-4	TRBJ1-2	.	.
TGTGCCAGTAGTAATACACTCCGCCCAGAGGGACTAGCGGGAGAGTGGGATACGCAGTATTTT	CASSNTLRPEGLAGEWDTQYF	TRBV19	TRBJ2-3	.	TRBD2
TGTGCCTGGAGTGTCCCCGGTGGCTACACCTTC	CAWSVPGGYTF	TRBV30	TRBJ1-2	few	.